This T cell receptor (beta chain) was obtained from a study of blood T cell repertoires in COVID-19. Across the whole study: PBMCs, B-cell-depleted T cells, or T cells provided the cDNA or gDNA that made up the material.

The CDR3 spans 17 residues. Trimming took off 5 bases at V and 2 bases at J, with 18 bases between the two ends. Germline loops: CDR1 SGHVS, CDR2 FQNEAQ. Under the authors' procedure: Amplifying reference gene primers gave estimates of nucleated cell counts. Profiling relied on immunoSEQ multiplex PCR, and the TCRdb table lists in-frame clones only, not all of them. V and J calls and clone size are as listed in that table; D and trimming were resolved from the DNA. The repertoire holds about 300,000 clones, with about nine tenths as singletons. Enrolled through a virtual design, the participants were between about 18 and 100 years of age and came from under 25 US areas.

The genes are TRBV7-8 and TRBJ1-4; no firm D call. The origin of this receptor is a man under 40 who had recovered from COVID-19. Sequences were obtained from PBMCs or T cells enriched from blood (not recorded which). In DNA, the CDR3 is TGTGCCAGCAGCAATCACCCGACCGGCGGGACTAATGAAAAACTGTTTTTT. It specifies CASSNHPTGGTNEKLFF. The variable domain in full, completed from reference TRBV7-8 and TRBJ1-4, reads GAGVSQSPRYKVAKRGQDVALRCDPISGHVSLFWYQQALGQGPEFLTYFQNEAQLDKSGLPSDRFFAERPEGSVSTLKIQRTQQEDSAVYLCASSNHPTGGTNEKLFFGSGTQLSVL.